These T cell receptor beta chains were read from a single sample in a study of somatic mutations in T cells in chronic GVHD. Profiled with immunoSEQ multiplex PCR; TCRdb holds only in-frame clones, not every one. The sample carries 13,000 to 15,000 clones, approximately 78% recorded once. Material: Vbeta20-negative CD4+ T cells from blood. Receptors were obtained from a male patient aged 45-59 years with chronic graft-versus-host disease. The graft donor may have contributed some T cells. Each CDR3 is given with its conserved first and last residue. The order of the fields is J gene, V gene, D gene, clone size, CDR3 DNA, CDR3 protein. The D gene is left open where the match is weak. Where a row states a size, it is once, few, many or the class of an expanded clone; other rows omit it.

j_gene: TRBJ2-1; v_gene: TRBV12-5; d_gene: TRBD2; abundance: NA; CDR3nt: TGTGCTAGTGCCGGGGGGTCTTCCTACAATGAGCAGTTCTTC; CDR3aa: CASAGGSSYNEQFF
j_gene: TRBJ2-7; v_gene: TRBV7-9; d_gene: NA; abundance: NA; CDR3nt: TGTGCCAGCAGCCAGGGTCCCTACGAGCAGTACTTC; CDR3aa: CASSQGPYEQYF
j_gene: TRBJ1-3; v_gene: TRBV11-2; d_gene: NA; abundance: NA; CDR3nt: TGTGCCAGCAGCTTAGTACACTCTGGAAACACCATATATTTT; CDR3aa: CASSLVHSGNTIYF
j_gene: TRBJ1-4; v_gene: TRBV7-2; d_gene: NA; abundance: NA; CDR3nt: TGTGCCAGCAGCCTCACCGGCGGGGAAAATGAAAAACTGTTTTTT; CDR3aa: CASSLTGGENEKLFF
j_gene: TRBJ1-1; v_gene: TRBV18; d_gene: NA; abundance: few; CDR3nt: TGTGCCAGCTCACCACTGGACAGTAACACTGAAGCTTTCTTT; CDR3aa: CASSPLDSNTEAFF
j_gene: TRBJ1-5; v_gene: TRBV7-2; d_gene: NA; abundance: NA; CDR3nt: TGTGCCAGCAGCATTGACAGTAATCAGCCCCAGCATTTT; CDR3aa: CASSIDSNQPQHF
j_gene: TRBJ1-2; v_gene: TRBV11-2; d_gene: NA; abundance: NA; CDR3nt: TGTGCCAGCAGCTCGACAGCTAACTATGGCTACACCTTC; CDR3aa: CASSSTANYGYTF
j_gene: TRBJ2-1; v_gene: TRBV15; d_gene: TRBD1; abundance: once; CDR3nt: TGTGCCACCAGCAGGGGGTGGGACAGCTACAATGAGCAGTTCTTC; CDR3aa: CATSRGWDSYNEQFF
j_gene: TRBJ2-7; v_gene: TRBV7-2; d_gene: NA; abundance: NA; CDR3nt: TGTGCCAGCAGCTTAGATTGGAGCGATCCCTACGAGCAGTACTTC; CDR3aa: CASSLDWSDPYEQYF
j_gene: TRBJ2-3; v_gene: TRBV19; d_gene: NA; abundance: NA; CDR3nt: TGTGCCAGTATGGATGTCAGGGGCGGCACAGATACGCAGTATTTT; CDR3aa: CASMDVRGGTDTQYF
j_gene: TRBJ1-3; v_gene: TRBV7-2; d_gene: NA; abundance: NA; CDR3nt: TGTGCCAGCAGCTTAGGGCCCAACTCTGGAAACACCATATATTTT; CDR3aa: CASSLGPNSGNTIYF
j_gene: TRBJ1-3; v_gene: TRBV9; d_gene: TRBD1; abundance: NA; CDR3nt: TGTGCCAGCAGCGGGACAGGGGCTGGAAACACCATATATTTT; CDR3aa: CASSGTGAGNTIYF
j_gene: TRBJ1-3; v_gene: TRBV6-5; d_gene: TRBD1; abundance: NA; CDR3nt: TGTGCCAGCAGTTACGACAGGGTTGATGGAGGAAACACCATATATTTT; CDR3aa: CASSYDRVDGGNTIYF
j_gene: TRBJ2-3; v_gene: TRBV5-6; d_gene: TRBD1; abundance: NA; CDR3nt: TGTGCCAGCAGCCCGACAGGGAAGGGGGCCGCGCAGTATTTT; CDR3aa: CASSPTGKGAAQYF
j_gene: TRBJ2-5; v_gene: TRBV6-1; d_gene: NA; abundance: NA; CDR3nt: TGTGCCAGCAGTGAAAGGGGGTTCTTAGAGACCCAGTACTTC; CDR3aa: CASSERGFLETQYF
j_gene: TRBJ1-3; v_gene: TRBV4-2; d_gene: NA; abundance: NA; CDR3nt: TGTGCCAGCAGCCTTCCGGGGGGATCCTCTGGAAACACCATATATTTT; CDR3aa: CASSLPGGSSGNTIYF
j_gene: TRBJ1-1; v_gene: TRBV27; d_gene: NA; abundance: once; CDR3nt: TGTGCCAGCAGTTTAACATTGATAACCAACACTGAAGCTTTCTTT; CDR3aa: CASSLTLITNTEAFF
j_gene: TRBJ1-2; v_gene: TRBV2; d_gene: NA; abundance: NA; CDR3nt: TGTGCCAGCACGATAGGCGGCTATGGCTACACCTTC; CDR3aa: CASTIGGYGYTF
j_gene: TRBJ1-5; v_gene: TRBV6-5; d_gene: TRBD1; abundance: few; CDR3nt: TGTGCCAGCAAAGCCGAGACAGGGGGCAATCAGCCCCAGCATTTT; CDR3aa: CASKAETGGNQPQHF
j_gene: TRBJ2-1; v_gene: TRBV6-5; d_gene: TRBD2; abundance: NA; CDR3nt: TGTGCCAGCAGCTGGACTAGCGGGGATGAGCAGTTCTTC; CDR3aa: CASSWTSGDEQFF
j_gene: TRBJ1-2; v_gene: TRBV10-3; d_gene: NA; abundance: few; CDR3nt: TGTGCCATCAGTGGTAGTTCCGGGACAATTAACTATGGCTACACCTTC; CDR3aa: CAISGSSGTINYGYTF
j_gene: TRBJ1-4; v_gene: TRBV6-1; d_gene: NA; abundance: NA; CDR3nt: TGTGCCAGCAGTGGAGGTGCGGGCCCTAATGAAAAACTGTTTTTT; CDR3aa: CASSGGAGPNEKLFF
j_gene: TRBJ2-7; v_gene: TRBV9; d_gene: NA; abundance: NA; CDR3nt: TGTGCCAGCAGCGAGCAGGGTGGCGAGCAGTACTTC; CDR3aa: CASSEQGGEQYF
j_gene: TRBJ2-1; v_gene: TRBV7-6; d_gene: NA; abundance: NA; CDR3nt: TGTGCCAGCAGCTTAGAGCCGGAGGCTAGTAGTGAGCAGTTCTTC; CDR3aa: CASSLEPEASSEQFF
j_gene: TRBJ1-2; v_gene: TRBV6-1; d_gene: NA; abundance: NA; CDR3nt: TGTGCCAGCAGTGTCGGGACAACTAACTATGGCTACACCTTC; CDR3aa: CASSVGTTNYGYTF
j_gene: TRBJ1-2; v_gene: TRBV19; d_gene: NA; abundance: NA; CDR3nt: TGTGCCAGTAGTATAAATCCAGGGCTGAGAGGCTACACCTTC; CDR3aa: CASSINPGLRGYTF
j_gene: TRBJ1-2; v_gene: TRBV11-2; d_gene: NA; abundance: NA; CDR3nt: TGTGCCAGCAGCTCCTTGGGGGGCCCGGGGGGCGGCTACACCTTC; CDR3aa: CASSSLGGPGGGYTF
j_gene: TRBJ2-3; v_gene: TRBV5-4; d_gene: NA; abundance: NA; CDR3nt: TGTGCCAGCAGCTTGACGGGGGAGGATACGCAGTATTTT; CDR3aa: CASSLTGEDTQYF
j_gene: TRBJ1-1; v_gene: TRBV11-2; d_gene: NA; abundance: NA; CDR3nt: TGTGCCAGCAGCCACAGAAACACTGAAGCTTTCTTT; CDR3aa: CASSHRNTEAFF
j_gene: TRBJ2-3; v_gene: TRBV6-4; d_gene: TRBD1; abundance: few; CDR3nt: TGTGCCAGCAGTCAGGGGGCGGGAGATACGCAGTATTTT; CDR3aa: CASSQGAGDTQYF
j_gene: TRBJ1-1; v_gene: TRBV7-2; d_gene: NA; abundance: NA; CDR3nt: TGTGCCAGCAGCCGTATCCAGGACACTGAAGCTTTCTTT; CDR3aa: CASSRIQDTEAFF
j_gene: TRBJ2-7; v_gene: TRBV4-2; d_gene: TRBD1; abundance: NA; CDR3nt: TGTGCCAGCAGCCAAGCCTTGATAAGGGACAGGGATGCCTACGAGCAGTACTTC; CDR3aa: CASSQALIRDRDAYEQYF
j_gene: TRBJ2-7; v_gene: TRBV6-6; d_gene: NA; abundance: NA; CDR3nt: TGTGCCAGCAGTTACGGCCAGGCAAGCTCCTACGAGCAGTACTTC; CDR3aa: CASSYGQASSYEQYF
j_gene: TRBJ1-1; v_gene: TRBV25-1; d_gene: NA; abundance: NA; CDR3nt: TGTGCCAGCAGTGAATACAGGAAATCTGAAGCTTTCTTT; CDR3aa: CASSEYRKSEAFF
j_gene: TRBJ1-3; v_gene: TRBV7-6; d_gene: TRBD1; abundance: NA; CDR3nt: TGTGCCAGCAGTCTAAACCCCAGGGGGATTGGAAACACCATATATTTT; CDR3aa: CASSLNPRGIGNTIYF
j_gene: TRBJ1-2; v_gene: TRBV28; d_gene: NA; abundance: NA; CDR3nt: TGTGCCAGCCGAGAGAGGGTTAACTATGGCTACACCTTC; CDR3aa: CASRERVNYGYTF
j_gene: TRBJ1-5; v_gene: TRBV18; d_gene: TRBD1; abundance: NA; CDR3nt: TGTGCCAGCTCGCCGGACAGGGCTGACAGCAATCAGCCCCAGCATTTT; CDR3aa: CASSPDRADSNQPQHF
j_gene: TRBJ2-2; v_gene: TRBV19; d_gene: NA; abundance: NA; CDR3nt: TGTGCCAGTACCATGGACAGGGAGGGCACCGGGGAGCTGTTTTTT; CDR3aa: CASTMDREGTGELFF
j_gene: TRBJ2-1; v_gene: TRBV18; d_gene: TRBD1; abundance: NA; CDR3nt: TGTGCCAGCTCACCGGGACAGAACCGAGATGAGCAGTTCTTC; CDR3aa: CASSPGQNRDEQFF
j_gene: TRBJ1-2; v_gene: TRBV5-6; d_gene: NA; abundance: NA; CDR3nt: TGTGCCAGCAGCCCCGGGAGGACCTATGGCTACACCTTC; CDR3aa: CASSPGRTYGYTF
j_gene: TRBJ1-2; v_gene: TRBV2; d_gene: TRBD1; abundance: NA; CDR3nt: TGTGCCAGCAATCCCGGGACAGGAGAACCCTATGGCTACACCTTC; CDR3aa: CASNPGTGEPYGYTF
j_gene: TRBJ1-6; v_gene: TRBV5-4; d_gene: TRBD1; abundance: few; CDR3nt: TGTGCCAGCAGCCGGGCCCCCCAGGGGGCCTCCTATAATTCACCCCTCCACTTT; CDR3aa: CASSRAPQGASYNSPLHF
j_gene: TRBJ2-7; v_gene: TRBV6-5; d_gene: TRBD1; abundance: NA; CDR3nt: TGTGCCAGCAGTTACTCCGGACAGGGGGCAGTGCAGTACTTC; CDR3aa: CASSYSGQGAVQYF
j_gene: TRBJ1-6; v_gene: TRBV11-2; d_gene: NA; abundance: NA; CDR3nt: TGTGCCAGCAGCAACCAGCGGGGGACGAGCTCCTATAATTCACCCCTCCACTTT; CDR3aa: CASSNQRGTSSYNSPLHF
j_gene: TRBJ2-7; v_gene: TRBV6-5; d_gene: NA; abundance: NA; CDR3nt: TGTGCCAGCAGGAGTACTTACGAGCAGTACTTC; CDR3aa: CASRSTYEQYF
j_gene: TRBJ1-5; v_gene: TRBV4-1; d_gene: TRBD1; abundance: NA; CDR3nt: TGCGCCAGCAGCCCCGGACAGGTGGGCAATCAGCCCCAGCATTTT; CDR3aa: CASSPGQVGNQPQHF
j_gene: TRBJ2-7; v_gene: TRBV6-5; d_gene: NA; abundance: NA; CDR3nt: TGTGCCAGCAGAAGAGGGTCCGAGCAGTACTTC; CDR3aa: CASRRGSEQYF
j_gene: TRBJ2-5; v_gene: TRBV6-6; d_gene: NA; abundance: NA; CDR3nt: TGTGCCAGCAGTGCCGGGATCCAAGAGACCCAGTACTTC; CDR3aa: CASSAGIQETQYF
j_gene: TRBJ1-1; v_gene: TRBV10-3; d_gene: NA; abundance: few; CDR3nt: TGTGCCATCAACGGGGATCGAAGGACTGAAGCTTTCTTT; CDR3aa: CAINGDRRTEAFF
j_gene: TRBJ1-5; v_gene: TRBV6-5; d_gene: NA; abundance: NA; CDR3nt: TGTGCCAGCAGTCCGGGGGGCAGCGGCAATCAGCCCCAGCATTTT; CDR3aa: CASSPGGSGNQPQHF